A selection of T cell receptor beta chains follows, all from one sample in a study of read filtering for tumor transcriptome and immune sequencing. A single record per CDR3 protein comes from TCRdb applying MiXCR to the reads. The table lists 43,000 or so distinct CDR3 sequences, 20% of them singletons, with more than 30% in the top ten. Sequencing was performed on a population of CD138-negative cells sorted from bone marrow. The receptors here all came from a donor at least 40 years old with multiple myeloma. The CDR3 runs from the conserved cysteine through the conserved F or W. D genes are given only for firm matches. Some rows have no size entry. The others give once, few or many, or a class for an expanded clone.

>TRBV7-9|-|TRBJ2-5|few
CASSQGYRFGETQYF
TGTGCCAGCAGCCAAGGATATAGGTTCGGGGAGACCCAGTACTTC
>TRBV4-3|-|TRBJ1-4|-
CASSQEAGVATNEKLFF
TGCGCCAGCAGCCAAGAAGCAGGAGTTGCAACTAACGAAAAACTGTTTTTT
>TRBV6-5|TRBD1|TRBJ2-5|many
CASRLTGGETQYF
TGTGCCAGCAGGCTCACAGGGGGAGAGACCCAGTACTTC
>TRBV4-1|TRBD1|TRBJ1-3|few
CASSQEWTGGFGNTIYF
TGCGCCAGCAGCCAAGAGTGGACAGGGGGCTTTGGAAACACCATATATTTT
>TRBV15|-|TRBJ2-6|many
CATSREGTGANVLTF
TGTGCCACCAGCAGAGAGGGAACTGGGGCCAACGTCCTGACTTTC
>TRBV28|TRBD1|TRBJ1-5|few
CASSLSGTGVNQPQHF
TGTGCCAGCAGTTTATCCGGGACAGGGGTTAATCAGCCCCAGCATTTT
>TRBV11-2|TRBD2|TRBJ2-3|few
CASSAGLAGGLGSTDTQYF
TGTGCCAGCAGCGCAGGACTAGCGGGAGGACTGGGAAGCACAGATACGCAGTATTTT
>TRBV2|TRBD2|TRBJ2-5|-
CASQWSGSQETQYF
TGTGCCAGCCAATGGAGCGGGAGTCAAGAGACCCAGTACTTC
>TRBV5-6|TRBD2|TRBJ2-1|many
CASSLGLASHEQFF
TGTGCCAGCAGTCTTGGACTAGCCTCTCATGAGCAGTTCTTC
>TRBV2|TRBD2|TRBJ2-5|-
CASSGTSGAYQETQYF
TGTGCCAGCAGTGGTACTAGCGGGGCGTACCAAGAGACCCAGTACTTC
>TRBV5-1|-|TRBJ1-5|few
CASSSEGGPNQPQHF
TGCGCCAGCAGCTCGGAGGGCGGACCCAATCAGCCCCAGCATTTT
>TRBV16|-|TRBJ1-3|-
CARSRSSGNTIYF
TGTGCCAGAAGCCGCTCCTCTGGAAACACCATATATTTT
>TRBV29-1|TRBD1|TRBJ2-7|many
CSVEEGTGVEQYF
TGCAGCGTTGAAGAGGGGACAGGGGTCGAGCAGTACTTC
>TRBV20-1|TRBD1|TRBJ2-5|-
CSAGTGSETQYF
TGCAGTGCTGGGACAGGGTCGGAGACCCAGTACTTC
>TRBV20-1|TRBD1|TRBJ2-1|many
CSARAPGQGWNEQFF
TGCAGTGCTAGAGCCCCGGGACAGGGTTGGAATGAGCAGTTCTTC
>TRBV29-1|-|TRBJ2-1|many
CSVEASVYNEQFF
TGCAGCGTTGAAGCTAGCGTCTACAATGAGCAGTTCTTC
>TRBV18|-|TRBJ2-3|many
CASSPPGVQDTQYF
TGTGCCAGCTCACCACCGGGGGTACAAGATACGCAGTATTTT
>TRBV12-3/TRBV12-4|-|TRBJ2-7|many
CASSFLGIYEQYF
TGTGCCAGCAGTTTCTTGGGGATCTACGAGCAGTACTTC
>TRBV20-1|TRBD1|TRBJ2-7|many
CSAPFGTANYEQYF
TGCAGTGCTCCTTTTGGGACAGCCAACTACGAGCAGTACTTC
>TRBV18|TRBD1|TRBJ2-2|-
CATGQQNTGELFF
TGTGCCACGGGACAGCAGAACACCGGGGAGCTGTTTTTT
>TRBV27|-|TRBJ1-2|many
CASSLGQGTLYGYTF
TGTGCCAGCAGTTTGGGGCAGGGCACCCTCTATGGCTACACCTTC
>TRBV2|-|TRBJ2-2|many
CASKASANTGELFF
TGTGCCAGCAAGGCCAGCGCGAACACCGGGGAGCTGTTTTTT
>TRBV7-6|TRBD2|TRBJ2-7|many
CASSLFPALAGDSYEQYF
TGTGCCAGCAGCCTCTTCCCCGCGCTAGCGGGGGACTCCTACGAGCAGTACTTC
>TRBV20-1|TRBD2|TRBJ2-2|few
CSARDTAGGGFSGELFF
TGCAGTGCTAGAGATACGGCGGGAGGGGGATTTAGCGGGGAGCTGTTTTTT
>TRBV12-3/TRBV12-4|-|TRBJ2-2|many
CASSLWEANTGELFF
TGTGCCAGCAGTTTATGGGAAGCTAACACCGGGGAGCTGTTTTTT
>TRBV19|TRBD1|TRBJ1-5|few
CASSSTGGKWDPQHF
TGTGCCAGTAGTTCGACAGGGGGTAAATGGGATCCCCAGCATTTT